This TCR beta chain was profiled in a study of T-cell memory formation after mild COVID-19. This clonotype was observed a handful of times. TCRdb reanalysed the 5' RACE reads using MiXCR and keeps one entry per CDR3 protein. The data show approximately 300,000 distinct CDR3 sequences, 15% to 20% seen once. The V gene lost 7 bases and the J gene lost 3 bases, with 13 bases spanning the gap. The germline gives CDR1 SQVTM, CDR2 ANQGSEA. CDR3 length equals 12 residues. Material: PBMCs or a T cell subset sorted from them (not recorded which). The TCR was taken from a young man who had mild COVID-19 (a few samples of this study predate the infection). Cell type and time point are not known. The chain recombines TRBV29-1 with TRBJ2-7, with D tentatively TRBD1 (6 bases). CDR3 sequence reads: CSASEQGYEQYF. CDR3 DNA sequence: TGCAGCGCCTCCGAACAGGGCTACGAGCAGTACTTC.